This T cell receptor (beta chain) was sequenced in a study of OX40 agonist ivuxolimab in advanced cancers. CDR1 and CDR2 (germline): SGHRS, YFSETQ. V was shortened by 0 bases and J by 8 bases, with 11 bases between the two germline ends. The CDR3 is made up of 14 amino acids. TCRdb's table, derived via immunoSEQ multiplex PCR, lists solely in-frame clones and lacks some. The sample includes 55,000 to 65,000 clones, about 85% of them seen just once. The starting material was CD4+ or CD8+ T cells sorted from blood, obtained in a trial of the OX40 agonist ivuxolimab. The TCR comes from an adult with an advanced solid tumor such as melanoma, head and neck, liver or kidney cancer. The chain has TRBV5-1 and TRBJ1-4; D perhaps matches TRBD1 (5 bases). This CDR3 reads CASSLAAGWEKLFF. The CDR3 region has the DNA TGCGCCAGCAGCTTGGCAGCAGGGTGGGAAAAACTGTTTTTT.